The rows below give T cell receptor beta chains drawn from one sample of a study of radiation and T cells in renal cell carcinoma. Measured with immunoSEQ multiplex PCR; TCRdb has only the in-frame clones, and not every one. The table includes 50,000 to 75,000 clones, 65% to 80% detected once. Sequencing used blood, obtained from a patient whose treatment included radiotherapy and nephrectomy. The receptors were gathered from a man in his 60s with renal cell carcinoma. Both conserved end residues are part of each CDR3. A D gene is named only where the DNA matches it firmly.

cdr3_aa v_call d_call j_call
CASRWDRENTGELFF TRBV4-3 TRBD1 TRBJ2-2
CASSLAYREKLFF TRBV18 NA TRBJ1-4
CASSLFVWGSTGTSYNEQFF TRBV5-4 TRBD2 TRBJ2-1
CASSLQGLDGYTF TRBV6-5 TRBD1 TRBJ1-2
CASSLAGVLSYNEQFF TRBV7-2 NA TRBJ2-1
CASSQEWTPEQFF TRBV4-2 NA TRBJ2-1
CASSEALDRAEAFF TRBV6-1 TRBD1 TRBJ1-1
CASSDWITLNYGYTF TRBV2 NA TRBJ1-2
CASSFMGWGRGTDTQYF TRBV7-2 NA TRBJ2-3
CASSQGLAGAGETQYF TRBV4-3 NA TRBJ2-5
CASSSGSISGANVLTF TRBV5-1 NA TRBJ2-6
CASTAGSGNTEAFF TRBV5-1 NA TRBJ1-1
CATSSGNNEQFF TRBV15 NA TRBJ2-1
CAWSLTRGRNYGYTF TRBV30 NA TRBJ1-2